These T cell receptor beta chains were read from a single sample in a study of blood T cell repertoires in COVID-19. TCRdb's copy holds only in-frame clones and misses some; the assay was immunoSEQ multiplex PCR. The table includes under 150,000 clones, around 87% detected once. Source material: peripheral blood. All receptors come from a woman aged 45 to 65 who had recovered from COVID-19. The CDR3 runs from the conserved cysteine through the conserved F or W.

v_gene	j_gene	CDR3aa
TRBV12-3/TRBV12-4	TRBJ1-4	CASSPIGGSKLFF
TRBV11-2	TRBJ1-2	CASSSPGQHYGYTF
TRBV20-1	TRBJ2-1	CSASGSFEQFF
TRBV6-5	TRBJ2-7	CASSRTGTSSYEQYF
TRBV7-9	TRBJ2-5	CASSLTGQGQETQYF
TRBV4-1	TRBJ1-5	CASSQTRLRGPQPQHF
TRBV2	TRBJ2-7	CAGSQGALAEQYF
TRBV25-1	TRBJ1-5	CASSDGGYQPQHF
TRBV9	TRBJ2-5	CASNGQGSGETQYF
TRBV29-1	TRBJ1-1	CSVGDRRLTEAFF
TRBV30	TRBJ1-5	CAWAGQGEFQPQHF
TRBV28	TRBJ1-5	CASSFGGLGLGQPQHF
TRBV18	TRBJ2-5	CASSRPTGEETQYF
TRBV7-2	TRBJ1-5	CASSLGTGVNQPQHF
TRBV15	TRBJ1-1	CATGTGGEGISNTEAFF
TRBV12-3/TRBV12-4	TRBJ1-6	CASLGTGNSPLHF
TRBV7-9	TRBJ1-2	CASSLRPGQGEGYGYTF
TRBV7-9	TRBJ1-5	CASSLVGHTAPQHF
TRBV18	TRBJ1-2	CASSPLDTSYGYTF
TRBV27	TRBJ1-6	CASSPQPSSPLHF
TRBV4-1	TRBJ2-1	CASSQGLAGGPKNEQFF
TRBV5-1	TRBJ2-3	CASGSQGLSTDTQYF
TRBV28	TRBJ1-2	CASSWTGEDYGYTF
TRBV5-1	TRBJ1-2	CASSLEGDRGSIYGYTF
TRBV6-2/TRBV6-3	TRBJ2-1	CASSYGAGTYNEQFF
TRBV11-2	TRBJ2-2	CASSLVLYGGGRELFF
TRBV3-1/TRBV3-2	TRBJ1-4	CASSLGYGKLFF
TRBV9	TRBJ1-5	CASSVGDSGNQPQHF
TRBV6-6	TRBJ2-7	CASSHPPLVLPAARSYEQYF
TRBV2	TRBJ2-7	CASSEAPGEGEQYF
TRBV6-5	TRBJ2-2	CASARSANTGELFF
TRBV30	TRBJ1-2	CAWSKRGYGYTF
TRBV4-2	TRBJ1-4	CASSQAQEATNEKLFF
TRBV5-1	TRBJ1-4	CASSTTGTGYEKLFF
TRBV18	TRBJ2-1	CASSPPASGYNEQFF
TRBV5-5	TRBJ1-3	CASSLGSGSGNTIYF
TRBV27	TRBJ2-1	CASIPTSGRGDEQFF
TRBV2	TRBJ2-3	CASSVKGGAQYF
TRBV6-4	TRBJ1-6	CASSEAGANSPLHF
TRBV27	TRBJ2-7	CASSYGGEQYF
TRBV2	TRBJ2-1	CASSVQGVAQFF
TRBV29-1	TRBJ1-1	CSVDPDRYTEAFF
TRBV6-6	TRBJ1-1	CASSPLKGHLPTEAFF
TRBV3-1/TRBV3-2	TRBJ2-5	CASSKGLAGGQETQYF
TRBV29-1	TRBJ2-7	CSVLTSGRRNEQYF